This is a list of T cell receptor beta chains from one sample in a study of response to subunit inactivated influenza vaccine. TCRdb reanalysed the RT-PCR reads using MiXCR and keeps one entry per CDR3 protein. The sample lists around 540,000 distinct CDR3 sequences; 10% to 15% were seen once. The sequencing here drew on PBMCs from blood, taken on the day of vaccination. The receptors derive from a man over 45 who received an inactivated influenza vaccine. Both conserved end residues are part of each CDR3. A D gene is named only where the DNA matches it firmly. Size is stated for part of the rows, as once, few or many counts, or as a class when the clone is expanded.

d_call clone_size j_call v_call cdr3_aa cdr3_nt
NA NA TRBJ2-1 TRBV20-1 CCARGNRDYRSYEQFF TGCTGTGCTAGGGGGAACCGGGACTATCGCTCCTATGAGCAGTTCTTC
NA NA TRBJ2-5 TRBV20-1 CSARVVFRETQYF TGCAGTGCTAGAGTGGTTTTTCGGGAGACCCAGTACTTC
NA many TRBJ2-3 TRBV12-3/TRBV12-4 CASSGNTDTQYF TGTGCCAGCAGCGGAAACACAGATACGCAGTATTTT
NA NA TRBJ1-2 TRBV10-3 CAIRPMQNYGYTF TGTGCCATCAGACCGATGCAAAACTATGGCTACACCTTC
TRBD1 few TRBJ1-2 TRBV4-1 CASSQPRTGGGYTF TGCGCCAGCAGCCAACCTCGGACAGGCGGGGGCTACACCTTC
TRBD1 NA TRBJ1-6 TRBV20-1 CSASINSGTDYPYNSPLHF TGCAGTGCTAGTATAAATTCCGGGACAGATTATCCCTATAATTCACCCCTCCACTTT
NA few TRBJ1-2 TRBV5-1 CASSLVGAVNYGYTF TGCGCCAGCAGCTTGGTGGGGGCGGTCAACTATGGCTACACCTTC
TRBD2 few TRBJ2-3 TRBV27 CASSFGAGGTTDTQYF TGTGCCAGCAGTTTTGGAGCGGGGGGGACCACAGATACGCAGTATTTT
NA few TRBJ1-3 TRBV5-1 CASSLGVTNMETSYF TGCGCCAGCAGCTTGGGAGTGACGAACATGGAAACATCATATTTT
TRBD2 many TRBJ2-5 TRBV20-1 CSAGLHGGAVETQYF TGCAGTGCTGGCTTGCACGGGGGGGCCGTAGAGACCCAGTACTTC
TRBD2 NA TRBJ2-7 TRBV2 CAGSFVAGGPSEQYF TGTGCCGGATCCTTTGTAGCGGGAGGGCCGTCCGAGCAGTACTTC
NA many TRBJ2-7 TRBV12-3/TRBV12-4 CASSLSWRTYEQYF TGTGCCAGCAGTTTAAGTTGGAGGACATACGAGCAGTACTTC
TRBD1 many TRBJ2-3 TRBV29-1 CSVSTGGFADTQYF TGCAGCGTTTCCACAGGGGGCTTCGCAGATACGCAGTATTTT
NA few TRBJ2-6 TRBV5-1 CASSSRTTSWGANVLTF TGCGCCAGCAGCTCCCGGACGACGAGCTGGGGGGCCAACGTCCTGACTTTC
NA few TRBJ2-7 TRBV15 CATSRDRQFSYEQYF TGTGCCACCAGCAGAGATCGGCAGTTCTCCTACGAGCAGTACTTC
NA few TRBJ2-1 TRBV11-2 CASSPSGVDEQFF TGTGCCAGCAGCCCATCCGGGGTGGATGAGCAGTTCTTC